This T cell receptor (beta chain) comes out of a study of tumor and adjacent non-tumor tissue in lung cancer. The study, taken as a whole, reports: Normal lung showed higher cumulative top 100 clone frequency than tumor.

To note about this clonotype: Its target is unknown. One junction end does not reproduce the germline sequence, and a read error may be involved.

The CDR3 loop spans 16 amino acids. The germline gives CDR1 DFQATT, CDR2 SNEGSKA (reference sequence). The library came from three nested PCR rounds adapted from ARM-PCR protocols. TCRdb independently ran MiXCR on the multiplex PCR reads; one entry per CDR3 protein. The profile shows 120,000 or so distinct CDR3 sequences, roughly 67% of them singletons. No cell sorting was done before RNA was extracted from the tissue. The clonotype originates from a man in his thirties or forties with non-small cell lung cancer. The rearrangement uses TRBV20-1 and TRBJ1-3; D may be TRBD1 (6 bases). Source material: lung tumor tissue. The chain's CDR3 is CGARPTAGGAVNTIYF. The CDR3 nucleotides read TGCGGTGCTAGACCTACTGCCGGGGGGGCTGTAAACACCATATATTTT.